This T cell receptor beta chain was retrieved from a study of early T cells in non-severe SARS-CoV-2 infection (dated by TCRdb to the early 2020s). About the study as a whole: Because TCR sequencing was done on bulk RNA from unsorted whole blood, the alpha and beta chains could not be paired. What the authors observed across the whole study: Matching against VDJdb was skewed toward anti-spike CD8 responses, likely underestimated virus-specific expansions, and missed private and CD4 specificities.

A case-control design nested within a healthcare worker cohort in London, UK, was used, with weekly nasopharyngeal swab PCR tests and blood sampling performed. Healthcare workers were recruited between 23 and 31 March 2020, during the week of the UK lockdown, and were followed weekly for up to roughly 16 weeks. The library was made by 5' RACE. For sequencing, a NextSeq 500 was employed. The TCR library protocol attached unique molecular identifiers to individual cDNA molecules to correct for sequencing error and PCR bias. Both TCR alpha and beta chains were sequenced, and tight co-correlation was observed between alpha and beta sequence abundances in each sample. Under the source paper's analysis protocol: Decombinator V4 was used to annotate TCR sequences for V gene, J gene and CDR3. TCRs were defined as expanded if a significant change between any two time points was detected under a Poisson model with p below 0.0001. TCR abundances were normalised to the total number of TCRs sequenced in each sample and reported as counts per million. MAIT TCRs were defined by TRAV1-2 paired with TRAJ12, TRAJ20 or TRAJ33, and iNKT TCRs by TRAV10 paired with TRAJ18. A search of VDJdb, accessed on 1 November 2021, was run for TCRs annotated to CMV, EBV and SARS-CoV-2, with TCRs annotated for multiple antigens excluded. In TCRdb, the public reads were trimmed at Q25 with fastp and aligned with MiXCR, with productive beta chains retained. CDR3 protein sequences are deduplicated, and each keeps its most common genes and DNA. The V and J calls come from TCRdb's annotation, not from the publication. The sample table records about 98,000 distinct CDR3 sequences; 11% of these occur just once. In total, the top ten clones hold approximately 5% of the sample.

This clonotype was observed a handful of times. Its antigen remains unidentified. Base quality data are lacking; no much larger clone is found one base away. Reading the germline V gene (reference sequence) gives CDR1 SEHNR and CDR2 FQNEAQ. V loses 5 bases of germline sequence and J loses 0 bases, and the interval between the two ends is 11 bases. Spanning cysteine to phenylalanine, the CDR3 consists of 14 amino acids. Only CDR3 DNA is held: 42 bases, read in frame from base 1. The chain is made from TRBV7-9 and TRBJ2-7, with the D gene too uncertain to name. The sample taken for sequencing was whole blood. This sequence was found in an adult who was a healthcare worker with PCR-confirmed SARS-CoV-2 infection or an uninfected control (not recorded which). CDR3 protein: CASSATVSSYEQYF. The nucleotide sequence is TGTGCCAGCAGCGCCACAGTTAGCTCCTACGAGCAGTACTTC.